This TCR beta chain was recovered during a study of Graves' ophthalmopathy and Graves' hyperthyroidism. TCR beta CDR3 amplification used RNA transcripts. Investigators did first-round RT-PCR with HTBI primers, then second-round multiplex PCR. TCRdb re-called the multiplex PCR reads with MiXCR, one entry per CDR3 protein. The sample lists hundreds of thousands of distinct CDR3 sequences; roughly a fifth were seen once. This clonotype was recorded many times. This receptor was identified in a woman between 50 and 59 years old with Graves' ophthalmopathy. The source material was peripheral blood.

CDR3 nucleotides: TGTGCCACCAGTGCCCAGGGGAATGAGCAGTTCTTC. Amino acid sequence: CATSAQGNEQFF. The gene calls are TRBV24-1 and TRBJ2-1, with a weak D call TRBD1 (6 bases). The CDR3 covers 12 residues. CDR1 is KGHDR and CDR2 is SFDVKD in the germline V gene. V was cut by 5 bases and J by 7 bases, with 8 bases left in between.